The source of this T cell receptor beta chain is a study of identical twins. TCRdb re-called the 5' RACE reads through MiXCR, storing one row per CDR3 protein. This table holds roughly 770,000 distinct CDR3 sequences, roughly 18% found once. The sample also formed part of further work on T cells expressing NK-cell markers. That investigation notes: Whether expanded NKG2C-expressing T cell clones recognize HCMV is unknown.

The sample was PBMCs. The source of this sequence is a young woman in good health.

The CDR3 loop is CARGPGHLGWELFF. The CDR3 DNA is TGTGCCAGGGGCCCGGGGCACCTCGGCTGGGAACTGTTTTTT. The J gene is TRBJ1-4, the V gene TRBV13; possible D gene TRBD1, 5 bases. CDR3 length: 14 amino acids. Germline V lookup: CDR1 PRHDT, CDR2 FYEKMQ (reference sequence). V lost 9 bases and J lost 12, with 23 bases in between.